A selection of T cell receptor beta chains follows, all from one sample in a study of immune evolution from preneoplasia to lung adenocarcinoma. Repertoires were generated with immunoSEQ multiplex PCR, while TCRdb's copy carries only in-frame clones and drops some. Of around 5,600 clones listed, approximately 83% are singletons. Source material: FFPE invasive lung adenocarcinoma tissue. The receptor set was obtained from a person between 50 and 69 years old with lung adenocarcinoma. The CDR3 runs from the conserved cysteine through the conserved F or W. Each record gives: J gene, V gene, D gene, clone size, CDR3 DNA, CDR3 protein. The D gene is left open where the match is weak. Clone size is shown for a subset of rows, as once, few, many or a class of expanded clone.

>TRBJ2-3|TRBV2|TRBD2|NA
TGTGCCAGCAGTCGTATGAGTCTAGCGGGAGCTTCAGATACGCAGTATTTT
CASSRMSLAGASDTQYF
>TRBJ2-2|TRBV7-3|TRBD1|NA
TGTGCCAGCAGCTCACAAACAGGGGGCTTTAACACCGGGGAGCTGTTTTTT
CASSSQTGGFNTGELFF
>TRBJ1-5|TRBV29-1|TRBD1|few
TGCAGCGTTGGGGAGACAGGGTCTTTTCAGCCCCAGCATTTT
CSVGETGSFQPQHF
>TRBJ1-5|TRBV7-8|NA|NA
TGTGCCAGCAGCTTAAATATCAGCAGCCTGGGGCCCCAGCATTTT
CASSLNISSLGPQHF
>TRBJ1-5|TRBV27|NA|NA
TGTGCCAGCAGTAAGACAGCAAGCAATCAGCCCCAGCATTTT
CASSKTASNQPQHF
>TRBJ2-7|TRBV29-1|NA|few
TGCAGCGTTGAGCAGATGGGGCGAGAGCAGTACTTC
CSVEQMGREQYF
>TRBJ2-7|TRBV7-3|TRBD2|NA
TGTGCCAGCAGCTTAGAAGCGGGAGGGCCGTACGAGCAGTACTTC
CASSLEAGGPYEQYF
>TRBJ2-1|TRBV7-7|TRBD2|NA
TGTGCCAGCAGCTACACTAGCGGGAGTGGCAATGAGCAGTTCTTC
CASSYTSGSGNEQFF
>TRBJ2-1|TRBV11-2|TRBD2|NA
TGTGCCAGCAGCCCACAGCGGGAGCATGAGCAGTTCTTC
CASSPQREHEQFF
>TRBJ2-5|TRBV5-1|NA|NA
TGCGCCAGCAGCTTGGAAGGGGCCCATCGACAAGAGACCCAGTACTTC
CASSLEGAHRQETQYF
>TRBJ2-3|TRBV19|NA|NA
TGTGCCAGTAGTCGGCTAGATGCGTCCGATACGCAGTATTTT
CASSRLDASDTQYF
>TRBJ2-3|TRBV18|TRBD1|NA
TGTGCCAGCTCACTGACAGGGGGCTCTGGAGATACGCAGTATTTT
CASSLTGGSGDTQYF
>TRBJ2-3|TRBV25-1|NA|NA
TGTGCCAGCAGTGAGTCCGGGGGACTTCTAAGCACAGATACGCAGTATTTT
CASSESGGLLSTDTQYF
>TRBJ2-3|TRBV6-5|NA|once
TGTGCCAGCAGTTACTCTGGGACCCCGGGAGATACGCAGTATTTT
CASSYSGTPGDTQYF
>TRBJ1-5|TRBV6-4|TRBD1|NA
TGTGCCAGCAGTGACGACCAGGTTCGGGACAGGAACAATCAGCCCCAGCATTTT
CASSDDQVRDRNNQPQHF
>TRBJ2-1|TRBV11-2|TRBD2|NA
TGTGCCAGCAGCCGACTAGCGCAGGGCAATGAGCAGTTCTTC
CASSRLAQGNEQFF
>TRBJ2-7|TRBV15|TRBD1|NA
TGTGCCACCAAAACAGGGGTGGGCGGAGAGCAGTACTTC
CATKTGVGGEQYF
>TRBJ1-4|TRBV28|NA|NA
TGTGCCAGCCTCGGGTACTCCTTTGAAAAACTGTTTTTT
CASLGYSFEKLFF
>TRBJ1-4|TRBV5-1|NA|NA
TGCGCCAGCAGCAAGAGGGCTAATGAAAAACTGTTTTTT
CASSKRANEKLFF
>TRBJ2-1|TRBV7-8|NA|NA
TGTGCCAGCGACAGTGGGCGGACTACGACCTACAATGAGCAGTTCTTC
CASDSGRTTTYNEQFF
>TRBJ2-7|TRBV11-3|NA|NA
TGTGCCAGCAGCTCTCGGACCGAATCCTACGAGCAGTACTTC
CASSSRTESYEQYF
>TRBJ2-7|TRBV2|TRBD1|once
TGTGCCAGCATTGGGACAGCGAGACCCTACGAGCAGTACTTC
CASIGTARPYEQYF
>TRBJ1-1|TRBV11-2|NA|NA
TGTGCCAGCAGCTGGGGGATGAACACTGAAGCTTTCTTT
CASSWGMNTEAFF
>TRBJ2-1|TRBV7-9|NA|NA
TGTGCCAGCAGCCCGGACTCTGTCCTGGATGAGCAGTTCTTC
CASSPDSVLDEQFF
>TRBJ2-5|TRBV6-1|TRBD1|NA
TGTGCCAGCAGTGTTGGGACAGGGGGTTCTGCAGAGACCCAGTACTTC
CASSVGTGGSAETQYF
>TRBJ1-5|TRBV2|NA|NA
TGTGCCAGCAGTGGAACGACAGTTAATCAGCCCCAGCATTTT
CASSGTTVNQPQHF
>TRBJ1-1|TRBV11-2|TRBD1|few
TGTGCCAGCAGCTCGACAGGGGGAATCACTGAAGCTTTCTTT
CASSSTGGITEAFF
>TRBJ1-2|TRBV7-9|NA|NA
TGTGCCAGCAGCTTAGAAATCGGCGGATCCTACGGCTACACCTTC
CASSLEIGGSYGYTF
>TRBJ2-7|TRBV7-2|NA|NA
TGTGCCAGCAGCCATAAGATTGGGGAAATGTACTTC
CASSHKIGEMYF
>TRBJ1-1|TRBV6-5|NA|NA
TGTGCCAGCAACGCTCGGGGGGCGTCCACTGAAGCTTTCTTT
CASNARGASTEAFF
>TRBJ2-5|TRBV5-4|TRBD2|NA
TGTGCCAGCAGCTTCCGGGGGGAAGAGACCCAGTACTTC
CASSFRGEETQYF
>TRBJ2-7|TRBV20-1|TRBD2|NA
TGCAGTTTCGGGGGGAACTACGAGCAGTACTTC
CSFGGNYEQYF
>TRBJ2-5|TRBV7-9|TRBD1|NA
TGTGCCAGCAGCGCTACTGGACAGGGCCTAAAGGCCCAGTACTTC
CASSATGQGLKAQYF
>TRBJ2-3|TRBV28|TRBD2|NA
TGTGCCAGCAGTTTTTTCGCGGGAGATCAGAATACGCAGTATTTT
CASSFFAGDQNTQYF
>TRBJ2-3|TRBV7-9|NA|NA
TGTGCCAGCAGCTTAGACGCGAACACAGATACGCAGTATTTT
CASSLDANTDTQYF
>TRBJ1-2|TRBV5-4|TRBD1|NA
TGTGCCAGCAGCTTGGCTTTTACAGGGGGGTATGGCTACACCTTC
CASSLAFTGGYGYTF